What follows are 25 T cell receptor beta chains derived from one specimen sequenced in a study of shared clonotypes between healthy human individuals. Method: immunoSEQ multiplex PCR; TCRdb's copy keeps in-frame clones and lacks some. The sample yields around 430,000 clones, 79% seen once. Sequencing was done on a sample of PBMCs. These receptors were collected from a woman aged 40 to 49 in good health. Some clones in this sample may be carry-over from other donors' samples.

This clone turned up a few times. The CDR3, as DNA: TGTGCCAGCAGTACCCCGAAGACTAGCGGCACAGATACGCAGTATTTT. It encodes CASSTPKTSGTDTQYF. The V call is TRBV7-9, the J call TRBJ2-3; 8 positions match TRBD2. CDR1 and CDR2 from the germline V gene are SEHNR and FQNEAQ (reference sequence). V gave up 6 bases and J gave up 1 base; unmatched junction bases: 9. The CDR3 sequence is 16 residues long. The full variable domain, its missing parts supplied by reference TRBV7-9 and TRBJ2-3, is DTGVSQNPRHKITKRGQNVTFRCDPISEHNRLYWYRQTLGQGPEFLTYFQNEAQLEKSRLLSDRFSAERPKGSFSTLEIQRTEQGDSAMYLCASSTPKTSGTDTQYFGPGTRLTVL.

This rearrangement joins TRBV7-5 to TRBJ2-7; TRBD1, the table's D call, lacks a check against the DNA. TRBV7-5 is a pseudogene segment. This CDR3 region has 16 residues. CDR3 DNA: TGTGTCAGAAGCCCGGGACAGCACTACCCCTCCTACGAGCAGTACTTC. This sequence encodes CVRSPGQHYPSYEQYF.

This clone appeared a few times. In the same sample, other DNA sequences code for this CDR3. V and J are TRBV5-1 and TRBJ1-1; tentative D call: TRBD1 (5 bases). Germline V lookup: CDR1 SGHRS, CDR2 YFSETQ. V lost 0 bases and J lost 0, with 6 bases in between. This CDR3 comprises 14 residues. CDR3 nucleotides: TGCGCCAGCAGCTTGGGGACACTGAACACTGAAGCTTTCTTT. This translates into CASSLGTLNTEAFF.

The rearrangement links TRBV28 to TRBJ2-7, with 8 bases aligning to TRBD2. V shed 6 bases and J 5 bases; nucleotides not matched to a gene: 15. This CDR3 region has 16 residues. Germline V gene data show CDR1 as MDHEN and CDR2 as SYDVKM. CDR3 nucleotide sequence: TGTGCCAGCAGCGGAACGGGACGATTCGGGGGGGACGAGCAGTACTTC. This translates into CASSGTGRFGGDEQYF.

V gene TRBV28 combines with J gene TRBJ2-3; 8 bases match TRBD1. Trimming took 10 bases from V and 6 from J; bases not matched to a gene: 9. The germline CDR1 and CDR2 sequences are MDHEN and SYDVKM. This CDR3 spans 13 amino acids. CDR3 region: CATQGASGDTQYF. CDR3 in DNA: TGTGCCACCCAGGGGGCGTCCGGGGATACGCAGTATTTT.

This chain joins TRBV10-3 and TRBJ2-5; possibly TRBD1 or TRBD2 for D (5 bases each). The CDR3 extends over 15 amino acids. CDR1 is ENHRY, CDR2 SYGVKD, per germline. Deletions cut 4 bases from V and 5 bases from J, with 17 bases between. CDR3: CAISGRDRLQETQYF. The CDR3 DNA is TGTGCCATCAGTGGCCGGGACCGGCTTCAGGAGACCCAGTACTTC.

This chain joins TRBV7-9 and TRBJ2-1; 11 bases agree with TRBD1. V shed 3 bases and J 7 bases; nucleotides not matched to a gene: 8. The CDR3 covers 16 residues. Germline V gene data show CDR1 as SEHNR and CDR2 as FQNEAQ (reference sequence). The CDR3, as DNA: TGTGCCAGCAGCTTCCGGGACAGGGGGACGGAGAATGAGCAGTTCTTC. It is translated as CASSFRDRGTENEQFF.

The chain employs TRBV2 and TRBJ1-2; TRBD1 aligns across 12 bases. In germline, CDR1 is SNHLY, CDR2 FYNNEI. Trimming at V came to 5 bases and at J to 5 bases, leaving 6 bases not matched to a gene. This CDR3 comprises 15 residues. In DNA form, the CDR3 reads TGTGCCAGCAGTCCGGGACAGGGGGCTTATTATGGCTACACCTTC. It translates to CASSPGQGAYYGYTF.

The chain employs TRBV6-5 and TRBJ1-2; the match to TRBD1 covers 11 bases. The trim removed 5 bases at V and 7 bases at J, leaving 9 bases unmatched. The CDR3 is 15 residues long. Germline V gene data show CDR1 as MNHEY and CDR2 as SVGAGI. The CDR3 here is CASSRPGQGASGYTF. DNA of the CDR3: TGTGCCAGCAGTAGACCCGGACAGGGGGCGAGTGGCTACACCTTC.

This clone was seen a handful of times. The chain combines TRBV7-8 with TRBJ1-4, with D unclear. There are 12 residues in the CDR3. Germline lookup yields CDR1 SGHVS and CDR2 FQNEAQ. V dropped 1 base and J dropped 8 bases, with 5 bases sitting between them. CDR3 residues: CASSLDREKLFF. CDR3 nucleotides: TGTGCCAGCAGCTTAGATCGGGAAAAACTGTTTTTT.

This clone was seen only a few times. The gene calls are TRBV9 and TRBJ2-1; D is tentatively TRBD1 or TRBD2 (7 bases each). The V end was cut by 0 bases, the J end by 5 bases, with 15 bases between. The CDR3 spans 16 residues. CDR1 SGDLS and CDR2 YYNGEE come from the germline V gene. CDR3 region: CASSVELRGGDNEQFF. The CDR3 DNA is TGTGCCAGCAGCGTAGAGCTCAGGGGGGGTGACAATGAGCAGTTCTTC.

This chain uses TRBV19 with TRBJ1-1; the D is unclear. Trimming stripped 3 bases from V and 1 base from J, with 9 bases between. The germline CDR1 and CDR2 sequences are LNHDA and SQIVND (reference sequence). This CDR3 is 14 amino acids long. CDR3 amino acids: CASSISSANTEAFF. The CDR3 bases are TGTGCCAGTAGTATTTCTTCGGCGAACACTGAAGCTTTCTTT. Using reference TRBV19 and TRBJ1-1 for the parts outside the CDR3, the full variable domain is DGGITQSPKYLFRKEGQNVTLSCEQNLNHDAMYWYRQDPGQGLRLIYYSQIVNDFQKGDIAEGYSVSREKKESFPLTVTSAQKNPTAFYLCASSISSANTEAFFGQGTRLTVV.

As to this clone: Distinct nucleotide sequences in the sample also encode this CDR3. The chain is built from TRBV9 and TRBJ1-3; D remains ambiguous. Germline CDR1 SGDLS, CDR2 YYNGEE. This CDR3 has 14 residues. V lost 0 bases and J 2 bases, leaving 6 bases between the germline ends. The CDR3 sequence is CASSVGGPGNTIYF. CDR3 nucleotides: TGTGCCAGCAGCGTAGGGGGTCCTGGAAACACCATATATTTT.

The chain couples TRBV27 to TRBJ2-6; 7 nucleotides align to TRBD1. Unmatched junction bases numbered 5, after V lost 7 bases and J lost 2 bases. Germline V gene sequence: CDR1 MNHEY, CDR2 SMNVEV (reference sequence). The CDR3 totals 15 residues. The CDR3 loop is CASKGGEAGANVLTF. The CDR3, as DNA: TGTGCCAGCAAAGGGGGCGAAGCTGGGGCCAACGTCCTGACTTTC. Supplemented by reference TRBV27 and TRBJ2-6, the full variable domain reads EAQVTQNPRYLITVTGKKLTVTCSQNMNHEYMSWYRQDPGLGLRQIYYSMNVEVTDKGDVPEGYKVSRKEKRNFPLILESPSPNQTSLYFCASKGGEAGANVLTFGAGSRLTVL.

The chain is built from TRBV19 and TRBJ2-1, with 10 bases that match TRBD2. Germline V gene sequence: CDR1 LNHDA, CDR2 SQIVND (reference sequence). J was trimmed by 2 bases and V by 3 bases; bases with no gene match: 1. This CDR3 comprises 15 residues. CDR3 sequence (DNA): TGTGCCAGTAGTATGCTAGCGGGAGCCTACAATGAGCAGTTCTTC. Its translation: CASSMLAGAYNEQFF.

The gene calls are TRBV19 and TRBJ2-7; possible D gene TRBD1, 5 bases. The CDR3 extends over 14 amino acids. V lost 1 base and J lost 3, with 10 bases in between. In germline, CDR1 is LNHDA, CDR2 SQIVND (reference sequence). CDR3 sequence reads: CASSIGSGNYEQYF. The CDR3 DNA sequence: TGTGCCAGTAGTATAGGATCAGGGAACTACGAGCAGTACTTC.

The chain has TRBV19 and TRBJ2-7; D gene uncertain. Germline V gene lookup returns CDR1 LNHDA and CDR2 SQIVND (reference sequence). The length of the CDR3 is 15 residues. The germline V and J ends were trimmed by 1 base and 3 bases, with 13 bases remaining between them. The CDR3 nucleotides are TGTGCCAGTAGTATAGCGCCAGGCTCCCACTACGAGCAGTACTTC. Translating it yields CASSIAPGSHYEQYF.

The chain couples TRBV10-3 to TRBJ2-3; D is possibly TRBD1 or TRBD2 (5 bases each). The CDR3 totals 15 residues. V was shortened by 6 bases and J by 3 bases, with 16 bases between the two germline ends. From germline, CDR1 is ENHRY and CDR2 SYGVKD. CDR3 protein: CAISFGAPGTDTQYF. CDR3 coding DNA: TGTGCCATCAGCTTTGGGGCCCCGGGAACAGATACGCAGTATTTT.

This clone was seen a few times. The chain couples TRBV5-4 to TRBJ2-1, with 12 bases aligning to TRBD1. Germline-derived CDR1 and CDR2 are SGHNT and YYREEE (reference sequence). The CDR3 has 18 amino acids. The ends lost 4 bases at V and 0 bases at J; junction bases unmatched: 8. The CDR3 here is CASSILGQGAVSYNEQFF. The CDR3 DNA reads TGTGCCAGCAGCATCCTGGGACAGGGGGCAGTCTCCTACAATGAGCAGTTCTTC. Supplemented by reference TRBV5-4 and TRBJ2-1, the full variable domain reads ETGVTQSPTHLIKTRGQQVTLRCSSQSGHNTVSWYQQALGQGPQFIFQYYREEENGRGNFPPRFSGLQFPNYSSELNVNALELDDSALYLCASSILGQGAVSYNEQFFGPGTRLTVL.

The sample holds one count of this clone. V gene TRBV5-6 combines with J gene TRBJ2-7, with D possibly being TRBD2 (5 bases). V gave up 0 bases and J gave up 9 bases, with 22 bases separating them. The CDR3 has 16 amino acids. Germline loops: CDR1 SGHDT, CDR2 YYEEEE. The chain's CDR3 is CASSLGGQASGAMQYF. In DNA form, the CDR3 reads TGTGCCAGCAGCTTGGGAGGGCAGGCGTCCGGCGCGATGCAGTACTTC.

The sample holds one count of this clone. The chain couples TRBV2 to TRBJ2-7; D is perhaps TRBD1 (5 bases). The V gene lost 5 bases and the J gene lost 5 bases, with 16 bases spanning the gap. Germline V lookup: CDR1 SNHLY, CDR2 FYNNEI. The CDR3 spans 14 residues. The CDR3 nucleotides read TGTGCCAGCAGTTATACAGGTAGCCCGGACGAGCAGTACTTC. This codes for CASSYTGSPDEQYF.

This clone was recorded many times. The chain is built from TRBV9 and TRBJ2-1; the D gene could be TRBD1 or TRBD2 (5 bases each). CDR1 and CDR2 from the germline V gene are SGDLS and YYNGEE. V was cut by 4 bases and J by 4 bases, with 15 bases left in between. This CDR3 is built from 15 residues. The CDR3 is CASSRDVGTYNEQFF. In DNA, the CDR3 is TGTGCCAGCAGCAGGGACGTTGGGACGTACAATGAGCAGTTCTTC.

The CDR3 DNA reads TGCGCCAGCAGCCCCGAGAGGCAGGGTCCCCTTATGGGTTCACCCCTCCACTTT. The encoded protein is CASSPERQGPLMGSPLHF. This rearrangement joins TRBV4-1 to TRBJ1-6, with TRBD1 as a possible D gene (5 bases). Trimming took off 4 bases at V and 9 bases at J, with 25 bases between the two ends. The CDR3 covers 18 residues. The germline CDR1 and CDR2 sequences are MGHRA and YSYEKL.

J is TRBJ1-2 and V is TRBV5-4; D uncertain. This CDR3 has 14 residues. V shed 4 bases and J shed 5 bases, with 15 bases lying between them. Looked up from germline, CDR1 is SGHNT and CDR2 is YYREEE (reference sequence). In DNA form, the CDR3 reads TGTGCCAGCAGCCCTCCGGGGAGCGAGTATGGCTACACCTTC. Translating gives CASSPPGSEYGYTF.

The chain is built from TRBV7-9 and TRBJ2-5, with TRBD1 matching 10 bases. CDR1 is SEHNR, CDR2 FQNEAQ, per germline (reference sequence). V lost 1 base, J lost 5 bases, and 4 bases stayed unmatched. The CDR3 runs to 15 residues. DNA for the CDR3: TGTGCCAGCAGCTTAGTGACAGGGGGCTGGGAGACCCAGTACTTC. Protein sequence: CASSLVTGGWETQYF.